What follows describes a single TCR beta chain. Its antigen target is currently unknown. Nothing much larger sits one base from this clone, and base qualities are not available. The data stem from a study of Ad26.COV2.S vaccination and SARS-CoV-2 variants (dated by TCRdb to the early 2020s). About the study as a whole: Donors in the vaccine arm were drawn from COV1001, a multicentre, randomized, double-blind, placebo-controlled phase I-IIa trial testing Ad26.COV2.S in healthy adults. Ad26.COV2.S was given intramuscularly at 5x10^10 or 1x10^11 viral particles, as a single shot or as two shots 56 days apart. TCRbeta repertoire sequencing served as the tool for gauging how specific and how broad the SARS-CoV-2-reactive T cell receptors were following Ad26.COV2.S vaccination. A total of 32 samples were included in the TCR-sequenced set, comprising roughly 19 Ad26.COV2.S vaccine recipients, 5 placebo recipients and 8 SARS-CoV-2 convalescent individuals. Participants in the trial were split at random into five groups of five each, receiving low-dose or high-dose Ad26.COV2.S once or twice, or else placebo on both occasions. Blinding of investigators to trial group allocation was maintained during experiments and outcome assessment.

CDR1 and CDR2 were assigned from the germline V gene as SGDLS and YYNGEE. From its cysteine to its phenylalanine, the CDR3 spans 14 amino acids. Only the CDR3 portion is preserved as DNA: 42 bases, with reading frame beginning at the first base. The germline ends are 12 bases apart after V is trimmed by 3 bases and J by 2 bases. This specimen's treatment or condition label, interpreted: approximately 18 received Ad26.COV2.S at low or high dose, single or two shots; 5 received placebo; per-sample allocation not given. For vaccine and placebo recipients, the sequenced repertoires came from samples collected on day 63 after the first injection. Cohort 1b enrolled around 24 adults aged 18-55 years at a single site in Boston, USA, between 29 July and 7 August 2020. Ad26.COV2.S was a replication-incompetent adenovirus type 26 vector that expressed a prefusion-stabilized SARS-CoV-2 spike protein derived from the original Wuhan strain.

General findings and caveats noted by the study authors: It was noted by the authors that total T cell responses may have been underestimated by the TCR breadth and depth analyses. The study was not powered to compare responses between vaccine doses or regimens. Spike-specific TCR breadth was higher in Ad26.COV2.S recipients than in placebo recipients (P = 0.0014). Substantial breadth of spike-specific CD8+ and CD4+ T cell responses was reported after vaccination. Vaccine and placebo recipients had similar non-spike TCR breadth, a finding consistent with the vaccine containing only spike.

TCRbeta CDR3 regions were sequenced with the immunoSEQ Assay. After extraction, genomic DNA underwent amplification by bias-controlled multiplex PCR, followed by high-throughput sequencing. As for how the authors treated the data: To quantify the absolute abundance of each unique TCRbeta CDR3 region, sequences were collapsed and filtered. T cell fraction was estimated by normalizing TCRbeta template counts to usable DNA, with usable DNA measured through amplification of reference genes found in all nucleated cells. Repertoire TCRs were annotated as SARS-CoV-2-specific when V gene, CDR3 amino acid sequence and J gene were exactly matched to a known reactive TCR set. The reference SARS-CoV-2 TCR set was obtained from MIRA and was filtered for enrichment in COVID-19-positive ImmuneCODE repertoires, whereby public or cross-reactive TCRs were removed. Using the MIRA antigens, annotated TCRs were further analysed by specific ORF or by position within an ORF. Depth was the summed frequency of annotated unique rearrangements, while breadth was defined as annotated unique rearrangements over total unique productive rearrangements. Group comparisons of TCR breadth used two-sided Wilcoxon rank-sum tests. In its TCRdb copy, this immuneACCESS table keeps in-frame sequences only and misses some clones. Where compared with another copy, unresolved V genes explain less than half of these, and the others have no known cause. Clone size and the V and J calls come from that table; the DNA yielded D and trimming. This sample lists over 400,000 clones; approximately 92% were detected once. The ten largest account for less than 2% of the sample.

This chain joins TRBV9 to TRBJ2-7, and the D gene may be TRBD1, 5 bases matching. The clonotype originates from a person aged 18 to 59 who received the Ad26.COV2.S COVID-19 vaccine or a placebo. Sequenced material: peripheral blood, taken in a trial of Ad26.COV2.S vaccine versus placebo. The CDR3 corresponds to CASSETDSPYEQYF. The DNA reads TGTGCCAGCAGCGAAACCGACAGCCCCTACGAGCAGTACTTC.